This TCR beta chain was documented in a study of control samples from healthy donors and cancer patients. This CDR3 comprises 16 residues. The method was immunoSEQ multiplex PCR; TCRdb's version includes in-frame clones alone and lacks a portion of them. This sample has 150,000 to 200,000 clones; around 90% occur once, and the top ten carry around 2.2%. The specimen sequenced was blood. This chain uses TRBV21-1 with TRBJ2-3; TRBD1 is the table's D call and was not checked against the DNA. TRBV21-1 is described as a pseudogene. This TCR derives from a woman aged 40 to 50 in good health. In nucleotides, the CDR3 is TGTGCCAGCAGCATCCGCGGGACAGGAGGGTCAGATACGCAGTATTTT. Encoded protein: CASSIRGTGGSDTQYF.